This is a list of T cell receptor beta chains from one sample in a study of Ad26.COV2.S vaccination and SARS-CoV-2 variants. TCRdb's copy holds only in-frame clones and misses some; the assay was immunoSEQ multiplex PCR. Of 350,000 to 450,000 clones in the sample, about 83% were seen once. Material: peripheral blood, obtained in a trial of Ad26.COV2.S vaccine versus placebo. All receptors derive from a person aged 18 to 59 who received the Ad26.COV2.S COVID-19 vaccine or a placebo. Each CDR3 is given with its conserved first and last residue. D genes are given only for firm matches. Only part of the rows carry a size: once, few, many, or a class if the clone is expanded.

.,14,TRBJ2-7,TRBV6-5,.,TGTGCCAGCAGTCCGCCGGACGCCACCTACGAGCAGTACTTC,CASSPPDATYEQYF
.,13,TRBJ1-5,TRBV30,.,TGTGCCTGGGGTCGACAATCCAATCAGCCCCAGCATTTT,CAWGRQSNQPQHF
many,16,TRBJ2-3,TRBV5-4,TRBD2,TGTGCCAGCAGCTTGAGGCTAGCGGGGAGTGCAGATACGCAGTATTTT,CASSLRLAGSADTQYF
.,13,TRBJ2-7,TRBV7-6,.,TGTGCCAGCAGCCCTGGGGAGGACTACGAGCAGTACTTC,CASSPGEDYEQYF
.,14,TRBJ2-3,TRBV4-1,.,TGCGCCAGCAGCCAATGGCCTCAAACAGATACGCAGTATTTT,CASSQWPQTDTQYF
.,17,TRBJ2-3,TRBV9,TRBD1,TGTGCCAGCAGCGTAACCCCAAGGGACAGGGACACAGATACGCAGTATTTT,CASSVTPRDRDTDTQYF
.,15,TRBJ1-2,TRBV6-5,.,TGTGCCAGCAGTTATGCCCCGAACGGTAGAAAGGGCTACACCTTC,CASSYAPNGRKGYTF
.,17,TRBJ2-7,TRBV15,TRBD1,TGTGCCACCAGCAGAGATCTGGGACAGACGGGGACCTACGAGCAGTACTTC,CATSRDLGQTGTYEQYF
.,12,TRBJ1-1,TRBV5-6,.,TGTGCCAGCAGCTTGTACAGGGCTGAAGCTTTCTTT,CASSLYRAEAFF
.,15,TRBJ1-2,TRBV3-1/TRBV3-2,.,TGTGCCAGCAGCCAAGTCTGGTCAGGGATGGGAGGCTACACCTTC,CASSQVWSGMGGYTF
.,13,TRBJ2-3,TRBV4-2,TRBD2,TGTGCCAGCGAACGGGGGGGGCATGATACGCAGTATTTT,CASERGGHDTQYF
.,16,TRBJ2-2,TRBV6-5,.,TGTGCCAGCAGTTACTCGAACCCGGGAGCTAACGGGGAGCTGTTTTTT,CASSYSNPGANGELFF
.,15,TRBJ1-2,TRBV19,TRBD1,TGTGCCAGTAGTGGTTCCGGGACAGGGAACTATGGCTACACCTTC,CASSGSGTGNYGYTF
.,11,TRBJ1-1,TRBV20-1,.,TGCAGTGCTAGGGGGAGGACTGAAGCTTTCTTT,CSARGRTEAFF
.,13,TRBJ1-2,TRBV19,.,TGTGCCAGTAAGATGGGGCTCAGGTATGGCTACACCTTC,CASKMGLRYGYTF
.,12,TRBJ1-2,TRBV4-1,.,TGCGCCAGCAGCCCTGGACCCTATGGCTACACCTTC,CASSPGPYGYTF
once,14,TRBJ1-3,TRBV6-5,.,TGTGCCAGCAGTTTGACAGCCTCTGGAAACACCATATATTTT,CASSLTASGNTIYF
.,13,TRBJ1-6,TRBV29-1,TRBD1,TGCAGCGCCCGGGACAGGGGGGATTCACCCCTCCACTTT,CSARDRGDSPLHF
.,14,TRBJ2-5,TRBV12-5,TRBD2,TGTGCTAGTGGTTTAGCGGGGAACCAAGAGACCCAGTACTTC,CASGLAGNQETQYF
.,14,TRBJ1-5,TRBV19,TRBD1,TGTGCCAGTAATGACCAGGGGGCACGGCAGCCCCAGCATTTT,CASNDQGARQPQHF
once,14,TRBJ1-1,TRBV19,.,TGTGCCAGTAGTATCAGTGGGGGGAACACTGAAGCTTTCTTT,CASSISGGNTEAFF
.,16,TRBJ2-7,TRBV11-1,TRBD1,TGTGCCAGCAGCCCCCAACGGACAGGTTACACCTACGAGCAGTACTTC,CASSPQRTGYTYEQYF
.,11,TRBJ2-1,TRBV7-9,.,TGTGCCAGCAGCCAAAGGTCAGAGCAGTTCTTC,CASSQRSEQFF
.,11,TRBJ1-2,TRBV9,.,TGTGCCAGCAGCACCAATGACGGCTACACCTTC,CASSTNDGYTF
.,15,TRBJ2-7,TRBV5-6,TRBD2,TGTGCCAGCAGCTCAAGGCGGGGGGCCTCCTACGAGCAGTACTTC,CASSSRRGASYEQYF
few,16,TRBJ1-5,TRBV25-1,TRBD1,TGTGCCAGCGGCCGGGACAGGGGGCGTAATAATCAGCCCCAGCATTTT,CASGRDRGRNNQPQHF
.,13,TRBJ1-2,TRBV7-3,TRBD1,TGTGCCAGCAGCCTTACAGGGGACTATGGCTACACCTTC,CASSLTGDYGYTF
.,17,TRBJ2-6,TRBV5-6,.,TGTGCCAGCATCCCCGGACTGAAGGTCTCTGGGGCCAACGTCCTGACTTTC,CASIPGLKVSGANVLTF
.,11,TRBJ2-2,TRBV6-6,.,TGTGCCAGCAGAAAGGCCGGGGAGCTGTTTTTT,CASRKAGELFF
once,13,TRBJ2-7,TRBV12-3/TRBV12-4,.,TGTGCCAGCAGTTTAAAACGGTACTACGAGCAGTACTTC,CASSLKRYYEQYF
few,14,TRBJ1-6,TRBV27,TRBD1,TGTGCCAGCAGTTCCCCGACAGGGAAATCACCCCTCCACTTT,CASSSPTGKSPLHF